This passage covers 17 T cell receptor beta chains from one sample sequenced in a study of cytomegalovirus exposure and HLA in healthy donors. Primers included in the PCR were 60 Vbeta and 13 Jbeta primers. The assay was immunoSEQ multiplex PCR, and TCRdb's table has in-frame clones only and misses some. The repertoire holds 210,000 or so clones, with about three quarters as singletons. Sequenced input: PBMCs. The receptor source for this set is a boy between 10 and 17 years old in good health and CMV-seronegative.

V and J are TRBV6-1 and TRBJ1-2; TRBD1 is a possible D gene (6 bases). The CDR3 has 15 residues. Germline assignment: CDR1 MNHNS and CDR2 SASEGT. Trimming removed 4 bases at V and 3 bases at J, with 15 bases between. Written as DNA, the CDR3 is TGTGCCAGCAGTGTAACGGGCAGGGGTTACTATGGCTACACCTTC. It codes for CASSVTGRGYYGYTF.

The rearrangement joins TRBV5-6 to TRBJ2-7, with D perhaps TRBD2 (6 bases). V lost 4 bases, J lost 5 bases, and 25 bases lay in between. Germline V gene sequence: CDR1 SGHDT, CDR2 YYEEEE. The CDR3 covers 17 residues. CDR3 bases: TGTGCCAGCAGCCACCAGGGAGGATGGCTGGGGGAGGACGAGCAGTACTTC. This sequence encodes CASSHQGGWLGEDEQYF.

The chain employs TRBV27 and TRBJ1-2; D may be TRBD1 (5 bases). Germline V gives CDR1 MNHEY, CDR2 SMNVEV (reference sequence). This CDR3 region has 18 residues. The germline V and J ends were trimmed by 0 bases and 0 bases, with 17 bases remaining between them. CDR3 amino acids: CASSLSPPGYHSNYGYTF. Here the CDR3 DNA reads TGTGCCAGCAGTTTATCGCCCCCAGGGTACCACTCTAACTATGGCTACACCTTC.

The chain links TRBV27 to TRBJ2-3; D call uncertain. There are 12 residues in the CDR3. The germline CDR1 and CDR2 sequences are MNHEY and SMNVEV (reference sequence). Trimming took off 6 bases at V and 6 bases at J, with 10 bases between the two ends. The CDR3 is CASSLNGDTQYF. The DNA for the CDR3 is TGTGCCAGCAGCCTAAACGGGGATACGCAGTATTTT.

V usage is TRBV27 and J usage is TRBJ1-1; D not resolved. Germline assignment: CDR1 MNHEY and CDR2 SMNVEV (reference sequence). The CDR3 runs to 14 residues. Deletions cut 5 bases from V and 2 bases from J, with 12 bases between. CDR3 coding DNA: TGTGCCAGCAGTATCCTCGGGTCCAACACTGAAGCTTTCTTT. Encoded protein: CASSILGSNTEAFF.

The chain has TRBV11-2 and TRBJ2-7, with a possible D match to TRBD1 (6 bases). The CDR3 extends over 16 amino acids. Germline V CDR1 and CDR2: SGHAT, FQNNGV. The V end lost 7 bases, the J end lost 0 bases, and 19 bases lay between the germline ends. The chain's CDR3 is CASIIPGQGSSYEQYF. CDR3 bases: TGTGCCAGCATCATCCCGGGCCAGGGGAGCTCCTACGAGCAGTACTTC.

The V and J genes are TRBV6-5 and TRBJ1-2; perhaps TRBD1 as D (5 bases). The V end was cut by 8 bases, the J end by 4 bases, with 8 bases between. Germline CDR1 reads MNHEY; CDR2 reads SVGAGI. The CDR3 sequence is 11 residues long. The DNA of the CDR3 is TGTGCCAGCCAGGGCCTCTATGGCTACACCTTC. Translated, it gives CASQGLYGYTF.

This clone has just one count. J is TRBJ2-7 and V is TRBV19; TRBD1 matches at 9 bases. Germline CDR1 LNHDA, CDR2 SQIVND (reference sequence). The CDR3 totals 15 residues. V was pared by 2 bases and J by 2 bases, with 4 bases of the junction left unmatched. CDR3 nucleotide sequence: TGTGCCAGTAGTATACAGACAGGGGGAGCCTACGAGCAGTACTTC. Its translation is CASSIQTGGAYEQYF. Using reference TRBV19 and TRBJ2-7 for the parts outside the CDR3, the full variable domain is DGGITQSPKYLFRKEGQNVTLSCEQNLNHDAMYWYRQDPGQGLRLIYYSQIVNDFQKGDIAEGYSVSREKKESFPLTVTSAQKNPTAFYLCASSIQTGGAYEQYFGPGTRLTVT.

This rearrangement joins TRBV4-1 to TRBJ1-4, with 7 bases aligning to TRBD1. The trim removed 5 bases at V and 0 bases at J, leaving 21 bases unmatched. This CDR3 comprises 21 residues. Germline CDR1 MGHRA, CDR2 YSYEKL. In nucleotides, the CDR3 is TGCGCCAGCAGCTTAAGGGTGGTTCGGGACAGAGTATTCGCAACTAATGAAAAACTGTTTTTT. Its protein is CASSLRVVRDRVFATNEKLFF.

The chain recombines TRBV19 with TRBJ2-7; 9 nucleotides align to TRBD1. Germline V gene lookup returns CDR1 LNHDA and CDR2 SQIVND (reference sequence). This CDR3 has 14 residues. V shed 5 bases and J 5 bases; nucleotides not matched to a gene: 7. CDR3 loop: CASSVRTGANEQYF. The CDR3 DNA is TGTGCCAGTAGTGTCAGGACAGGGGCTAACGAGCAGTACTTC.

This clone was picked up one time. The genes are TRBV2 and TRBJ2-7, with no clear D. CDR3 size: 12 residues. V was pared by 8 bases and J by 2 bases, with 10 bases between. The germline V gene encodes CDR1 SNHLY and CDR2 FYNNEI. CDR3 sequence: CASSPEPYEQYF. The CDR3 region has the DNA TGTGCCAGCTCCCCAGAACCCTACGAGCAGTACTTC.

The chain recombines TRBV7-2 with TRBJ1-1; D not resolved. CDR1 is SGHTA, CDR2 FQGNSA, per germline. This CDR3 has 13 amino acids. Deletions cut 6 bases from V and 6 bases from J, with 14 bases between. CDR3 DNA: TGTGCCAGCAGACCTCGGAGGGCCGCTGAAGCTTTCTTT. This translates into CASRPRRAAEAFF.

The chain employs TRBV15 and TRBJ1-2; no clear D gene. Germline V CDR1 and CDR2: LNHNV, YYDKDF (reference sequence). The length of the CDR3 is 17 residues. Trimming removed 0 bases at V and 7 bases at J, with 21 bases between. As DNA, the CDR3 is TGTGCCACCAGCAGAGATCTGTATCAGGAACAATTATTTGGCTACACCTTC. Translation: CATSRDLYQEQLFGYTF.

This clone was detected only once. V usage is TRBV7-3 and J usage is TRBJ2-1, with TRBD1 matching over 10 bases. V lost 4 bases and J lost 4; bases outside the gene matches: 4. The CDR3 extends over 15 amino acids. Germline V gives CDR1 SGHTA, CDR2 FQGTGA. CDR3 bases: TGTGCCAGCAGCTCGGACAGGGGGACATACAATGAGCAGTTCTTC. Amino acid sequence: CASSSDRGTYNEQFF.

V gene TRBV21-1 combines with J gene TRBJ2-5; the D call TRBD2 from the table was never checked on the DNA. TRBV21-1 is listed as a pseudogene. This CDR3 spans 13 amino acids. CDR3 sequence reads: CASSKARIETQYF. CDR3 sequence (DNA): TGTGCCAGCAGCAAAGCGCGTATAGAGACCCAGTACTTC.

This chain uses TRBV4-2 with TRBJ1-5; D is undetermined. The V gene lost 4 bases and the J gene lost 1 base, with 11 bases spanning the gap. The V gene's germline CDR1 is LGHNA and CDR2 YNFKEQ. This CDR3 region has 15 residues. The chain's CDR3 is CASSPMRESNQPQHF. The CDR3 DNA sequence: TGTGCCAGCAGCCCAATGCGGGAAAGCAATCAGCCCCAGCATTTT.

This clone was counted once. The chain joins TRBV7-9 to TRBJ2-1, with 9 bases lining up with TRBD2. With V trimmed by 1 base and J by 5 bases, 9 bases remained unmatched. The CDR3 is made up of 17 amino acids. Germline V gives CDR1 SEHNR, CDR2 FQNEAQ (reference sequence). The CDR3 nucleotides are TGTGCCAGCAGCTTAGGGGTTAGCGGGAGTTCAGACAATGAGCAGTTCTTC. It translates to CASSLGVSGSSDNEQFF.